These 5 T cell receptor beta chains were all obtained from the same sample, sequenced in a study of long-term antiretroviral therapy in people with HIV. Sequencing used immunoSEQ v3.0 at survey level. The repertoire was sequenced with immunoSEQ multiplex PCR; TCRdb's copy has only in-frame clones and lacks some. This sample carries approximately 12,000 clones, 80% to 90% of them seen once, and the ten largest clones take approximately 21%. The material was unsorted PBMCs, obtained 0.2 years before starting antiretroviral therapy. Receptor source: a middle-aged woman with HIV.

This clone is a singleton in its sample. This sequence joins TRBV18 and TRBJ2-5, with unresolved D. Trimming stripped 3 bases from V and 4 bases from J, with 12 bases between. The CDR3 is 14 residues long. Germline V gene lookup returns CDR1 KGHSH and CDR2 LQKENI. The DNA of the CDR3 is TGTGCCAGCTCACCCCCTATGGCACTAGAGACCCAGTACTTC. This encodes CASSPPMALETQYF.

The CDR3 DNA sequence: TGCGCCAGCAGCTTGGGCACGGCAGGGCTCTATGGCTACACCTTC. Its translation is CASSLGTAGLYGYTF. The chain carries TRBV5-1 and TRBJ1-2; maybe TRBD1 (5 bases). CDR1 is SGHRS, CDR2 YFSETQ, per germline. The V end was cut by 0 bases, the J end by 4 bases, with 13 bases between. The CDR3 loop spans 15 amino acids.

This clone was seen just once. The J gene is TRBJ2-7, the V gene TRBV4-3, with 13 bases aligning to TRBD2. The CDR3 is made up of 16 amino acids. The V gene end was trimmed by 1 base and the J gene end by 2 bases; junction bases not matched to a gene: 2. Germline lookup yields CDR1 LGHNA and CDR2 YSLEER. The CDR3 is CASSQAGLAGPYEQYF. The DNA of the CDR3 is TGCGCCAGCAGCCAAGCGGGACTAGCGGGACCCTACGAGCAGTACTTC.

The V call is TRBV4-3, the J call TRBJ2-7; D remains unclear. There are 14 residues in the CDR3. V was pared by 1 base and J by 5 bases, with 12 bases between. CDR1 and CDR2 from the germline V gene are LGHNA and YSLEER. As DNA, the CDR3 is TGCGCCAGCAGCCAAGTGCAGTCTCTCCACGAGCAGTACTTC. Translating it yields CASSQVQSLHEQYF.

The chain recombines TRBV10-3 with TRBJ1-5; a weak D match, TRBD1 (5 bases). Germline V gives CDR1 ENHRY, CDR2 SYGVKD. The V end was cut by 2 bases, the J end by 3 bases, with 11 bases between. The CDR3 spans 15 residues. CDR3 residues: CAISEGREDNQPQHF. In DNA, the CDR3 is TGTGCCATCAGTGAGGGCAGGGAGGACAATCAGCCCCAGCATTTT.